One sample yielded the 21 T cell receptor beta chains listed below, sequenced in a study of T-cell reconstitution after alpha-beta-depleted transplantation in children. Study-wide findings and caveats: There were reportedly several hundred expanded graft clones from which alpha-beta T cells came about two months after transplant.

This sample's TCRbeta library carried unique molecular identifier barcodes. TCRdb used MiXCR to reprocess the PCR reads, holding one entry per CDR3 protein. The sample records 30,000 or so distinct CDR3 sequences, around 7% being singletons. These receptors have no identified antigens. The sample here was peripheral blood, taken 60 days after TCRalphabeta/CD19-depleted stem cell transplant. The receptors shown here come from a child under two years old who had a stem cell transplant for acute myeloid leukemia, so the T cells may come from the graft donor.

This clonotype was recorded at least ten times. This chain joins TRBV4-3 and TRBJ1-5; D might be TRBD1 (6 bases). This CDR3 spans 16 amino acids. The V gene's germline CDR1 is LGHNA and CDR2 YSLEER. The V and J ends lost 4 bases and 2 bases respectively, with 15 bases between them. As DNA, the CDR3 is TGCGCCAGCAGCCGGCCGGCAGGGGATTGCAATCAGCCCCAGCATTTT. Its translation is CASSRPAGDCNQPQHF.

This clonotype has ten or more counts. The V gene is TRBV9, the J gene TRBJ2-4, with unresolved D. The CDR3 loop spans 15 amino acids. Looked up from germline, CDR1 is SGDLS and CDR2 is YYNGEE. V gave up 0 bases and J gave up 0 bases, with 7 bases separating them. CDR3 in amino acids: CASSVEGLAKNIQYF. The CDR3 nucleotides are TGTGCCAGCAGCGTAGAAGGCCTAGCCAAAAACATTCAGTACTTC.

About this clonotype itself: One end of the junction does not line up with germline, which may come from a read error. This chain links TRBV12-3 or TRBV12-4 with TRBJ2-3; 7 positions match TRBD2. This CDR3 spans 18 amino acids. CDR3 loop: CAISFGQVVEAGRDTQYF. Here the CDR3 DNA reads TGTGCCATCAGTTTTGGTCAGGTAGTGGAAGCGGGAAGAGATACGCAGTATTTT.

This clonotype qualifies as medium-sized (0.01 to 0.1%). V usage is TRBV28 and J usage is TRBJ1-4, with TRBD1 matching over 9 bases. V lost 5 bases, J lost 7 bases, and 8 bases stayed unmatched. Germline-derived CDR1 and CDR2 are MDHEN and SYDVKM. The CDR3 totals 15 residues. CDR3 coding DNA: TGTGCCAGCAGTCTCGCGGGACAGGGAGGTGAAAAACTGTTTTTT. It is translated as CASSLAGQGGEKLFF.

The chain combines TRBV7-9 with TRBJ2-5, with 10 nucleotides matching TRBD1. The CDR3 sequence is 14 residues long. CDR1 and CDR2 from the germline V gene are SEHNR and FQNEAQ (reference sequence). V was clipped by 4 bases and J by 4 bases; unmatched bases: 3. The CDR3, as DNA: TGTGCCAGCAGCTCAGACAGGGGGCGAGAGACCCAGTACTTC. Translating it yields CASSSDRGRETQYF. Supplemented by reference TRBV7-9 and TRBJ2-5, the full variable domain reads DTGVSQNPRHKITKRGQNVTFRCDPISEHNRLYWYRQTLGQGPEFLTYFQNEAQLEKSRLLSDRFSAERPKGSFSTLEIQRTEQGDSAMYLCASSSDRGRETQYFGPGTRLLVL.

This clonotype occurred many times. The V call is TRBV15, the J call TRBJ1-1, with D possibly matching TRBD1 (6 bases). This CDR3 comprises 14 residues. CDR1 and CDR2 (germline): LNHNV, YYDKDF (reference sequence). The ends were cut back, 0 bases at V and 5 bases at J, with 10 bases in the middle. CDR3 DNA sequence: TGTGCCACCAGCAGAGATCGAGGGGGGACTGAAGCTTTCTTT. It specifies CATSRDRGGTEAFF.

This clonotype was found many times. V gene TRBV7-9 combines with J gene TRBJ2-1; a possible D gene is TRBD2 (6 bases). CDR3 size: 14 residues. Trimming stripped 5 bases from V and 2 bases from J, with 10 bases between. Germline V gene lookup returns CDR1 SEHNR and CDR2 FQNEAQ (reference sequence). The CDR3 DNA reads as TGTGCCAGCAGCGGGACTCTTCCCTACAATGAGCAGTTCTTC. Amino acid sequence: CASSGTLPYNEQFF.

This clonotype showed up many times. The chain is built from TRBV18 and TRBJ2-7; 11 positions agree with TRBD1. In germline, CDR1 is KGHSH, CDR2 LQKENI. CDR3 length equals 15 residues. J was trimmed by 3 bases and V by 5 bases; bases with no gene match: 6. This chain's CDR3 is CASSFSGTGGYEQYF. In DNA form, the CDR3 reads TGTGCCAGCTCATTTTCCGGGACAGGGGGCTACGAGCAGTACTTC.

This clonotype was counted at least ten times. J is TRBJ1-2 and V is TRBV28; D might be TRBD1 (5 bases). The germline CDR1 and CDR2 sequences are MDHEN and SYDVKM. The CDR3 runs 13 residues. V was trimmed by 3 bases and J by 3 bases, leaving 8 bases between them. CDR3 DNA sequence: TGTGCCAGCAGTTTTGGCAGGGACTATGGCTACACCTTC. Its protein product is CASSFGRDYGYTF.

This clonotype was seen ten or more times. The rearrangement uses TRBV28 and TRBJ2-7; no reliable D call. The CDR3 consists of 10 residues. Trimming shortened V by 3 bases and J by 7 bases, and 4 bases separated the two germline ends. CDR1 and CDR2 (germline): MDHEN, SYDVKM. Here the CDR3 reads CASSFGEQYF. CDR3 sequence (DNA): TGTGCCAGCAGTTTCGGGGAGCAGTACTTC.

This clonotype has at least ten counts. CDR3 sequence reads: CASSSGRDTGELFF. The CDR3 DNA sequence: TGCGCCAGCAGCTCGGGACGGGACACCGGGGAGCTGTTTTTT. The chain joins TRBV5-1 to TRBJ2-2; D might be TRBD1 or TRBD2, each matching 5 bases. From germline, CDR1 is SGHRS and CDR2 YFSETQ. Between the trimmed V and J ends, which lost 3 bases and 3 bases, there was a span of 9 bases. The CDR3 sequence is 14 residues long.

This clonotype was counted ten times or more. This chain links TRBV12-3 or TRBV12-4 with TRBJ1-5; D may be TRBD1 (6 bases). V shed 3 bases and J shed 0 bases, with 15 bases lying between them. This CDR3 spans 17 amino acids. The CDR3 loop is CASSFLGARYSNQPQHF. The CDR3 coding sequence is TGTGCCAGCAGTTTCTTGGGGGCTCGATATAGCAATCAGCCCCAGCATTTT.

This clonotype was recorded many times. The V call is TRBV27, the J call TRBJ1-1; D remains ambiguous. Trimming cost V 4 bases and J 0 bases, with 9 bases left between them. Germline V gene data show CDR1 as MNHEY and CDR2 as SMNVEV (reference sequence). CDR3 size: 14 residues. The CDR3 bases are TGTGCCAGCAGTTCGAGGGCCCTGAACACTGAAGCTTTCTTT. Amino acids: CASSSRALNTEAFF.

The CDR3 protein is CATTQPGTSSYEQYF. As DNA, the CDR3 is TGTGCCACCACCCAACCCGGGACGTCCTCCTACGAGCAGTACTTC. The V call is TRBV3-1, the J call TRBJ2-7, with D possibly called TRBD1 or TRBD2 (5 bases each). This CDR3 is 15 amino acids long. Trimming cost V 10 bases and J 0 bases, with 19 bases left between them. CDR1 is LGHDT, CDR2 YNNKEL, per germline (reference sequence).

This clonotype was detected ten times or more. The V gene is TRBV10-3, the J gene TRBJ1-2; D unclear. Germline CDR1 ENHRY, CDR2 SYGVKD. The CDR3 is 11 residues long. Trimming took off 11 bases at V and 7 bases at J, with 14 bases between the two ends. The CDR3, as DNA: TGTGCCGTCCGGGCAGGTGGTGGCTACACCTTC. Translation gives CAVRAGGGYTF.

By share, this clonotype ranks as medium-sized (0.01 to 0.1%). The chain is built from TRBV7-2 and TRBJ1-1, with D perhaps TRBD1 (5 bases). Germline values: CDR1 SGHTA, CDR2 FQGNSA. Between the trimmed V and J ends, which lost 3 bases and 1 base, there was a span of 9 bases. The CDR3 runs 14 residues. The CDR3 nucleotides read TGTGCCAGCAGCTTGGACGGGGGGAACACTGAAGCTTTCTTT. Its translation is CASSLDGGNTEAFF.

This clonotype came up many times. The chain couples TRBV4-3 to TRBJ1-1; no firm D call. Germline lookup yields CDR1 LGHNA and CDR2 YSLEER. The ends were cut back, 6 bases at V and 1 base at J, with 12 bases in the middle. The CDR3 runs 14 residues. CDR3: CASSPWGANTEAFF. The CDR3 bases are TGCGCCAGCAGTCCTTGGGGTGCGAACACTGAAGCTTTCTTT.

This clonotype has more than one count but fewer than ten. The chain recombines TRBV18 with TRBJ1-1; D remains ambiguous. Between the trimmed V and J ends, which lost 6 bases and 3 bases, there was a span of 11 bases. This CDR3 spans 13 amino acids. From germline, CDR1 is KGHSH and CDR2 LQKENI. The chain's CDR3 is CASSVPGDTEAFF. CDR3 coding DNA: TGTGCCAGCTCGGTCCCTGGGGACACTGAAGCTTTCTTT.

This clonotype appeared many times. The chain combines TRBV3-1 with TRBJ2-1; 8 bases are shared with TRBD2. The CDR3 loop spans 16 amino acids. Germline CDR1 is LGHDT and CDR2 is YNNKEL (reference sequence). J gave up 8 bases and V 1 base, and 10 bases lay outside the gene matches. CDR3 DNA: TGTGCCAGCAGCCAAGGTCGGGGGGGCCCGGTCGATGAGCAGTTCTTC. Translation gives CASSQGRGGPVDEQFF.

This clonotype was seen ten or more times. V and J are TRBV20-1 and TRBJ2-7; possibly TRBD2 for D (7 bases). V dropped 1 base and J dropped 4 bases, with 11 bases sitting between them. The CDR3 loop spans 13 amino acids. CDR1 and CDR2 (germline): DFQATT, SNEGSKA (reference sequence). As DNA, the CDR3 is TGCAGTGCTAGAGGGGGGGGGCAGTACGAGCAGTACTTC. Protein product: CSARGGGQYEQYF.

This clonotype was seen ten or more times. The rearrangement uses TRBV9 and TRBJ1-2; no definite D call. CDR1 is SGDLS, CDR2 YYNGEE, per germline. The CDR3 runs to 15 residues. Trimming pared 0 bases from V and 3 bases from J, leaving 12 bases between. The CDR3 DNA reads TGTGCCAGCAGCGTAGCGGTGGATGGGGACTATGGCTACACCTTC. Translation: CASSVAVDGDYGYTF.